In this sample, the clone carrying this TCR beta chain turned up many times. The antigen is undetermined. PCR was performed using 60 Vbeta and 13 Jbeta primers. Using immunoSEQ multiplex PCR, the repertoire was profiled, and TCRdb retains in-frame clones only, with some absent. The sample has approximately 170,000 clones, around 78% seen once; the top ten hold 0.65% to 0.85%. These data belong to a study of cytomegalovirus exposure and HLA in healthy donors. Overall study results and limits: Within the data, a cluster of highly shared sequence variants was likely a sequencing artifact. The investigators catalogued 150 to 200 TCR beta chains as cytomegalovirus-associated. Researchers reported in a later analysis that common viral pathogens appeared linked to several top clusters. It was in a later analysis that TCR association rates were seen to vary by HLA locus, highest for DRB1 and lowest for HLA-C.

The sample comprised PBMCs. The clonotype originates from a female donor in good health and CMV-seronegative.

In DNA form, the CDR3 reads TGTGCCAGCAGCCTTAGCGGACAGGGCTCAGGGCAGTACTTC. As protein: CASSLSGQGSGQYF. The chain is built from TRBV7-9 and TRBJ2-7; TRBD1 matches at 8 bases. V lost 5 bases and J lost 9; bases outside the gene matches: 12. CDR3 length equals 14 residues. Germline V lookup: CDR1 SEHNR, CDR2 FQNEAQ (reference sequence).